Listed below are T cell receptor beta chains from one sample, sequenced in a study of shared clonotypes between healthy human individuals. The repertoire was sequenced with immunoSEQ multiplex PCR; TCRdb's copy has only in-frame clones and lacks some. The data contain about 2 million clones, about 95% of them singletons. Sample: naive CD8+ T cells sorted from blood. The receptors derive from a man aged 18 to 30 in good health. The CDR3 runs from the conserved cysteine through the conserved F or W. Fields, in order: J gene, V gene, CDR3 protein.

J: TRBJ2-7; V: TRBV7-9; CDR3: CASSELAAGFNEQYF
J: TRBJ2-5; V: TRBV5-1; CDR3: CASSLVGEGLAETQYF
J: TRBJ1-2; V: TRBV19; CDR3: CASSMEDPGQGVYGYTF
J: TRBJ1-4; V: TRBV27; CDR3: CASGESTNEKLFF
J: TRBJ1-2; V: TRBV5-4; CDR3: CASSWGDSPSGYTF
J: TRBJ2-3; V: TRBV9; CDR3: CASSVLRESDTQYF
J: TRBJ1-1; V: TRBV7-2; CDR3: CASSLALEGENTEAFF
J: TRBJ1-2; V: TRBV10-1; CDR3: CASSAESRRTLNYGYTF
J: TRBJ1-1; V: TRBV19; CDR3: CASTAESENTEAFF
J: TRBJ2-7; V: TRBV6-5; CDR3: CASSPGTGYEQYF
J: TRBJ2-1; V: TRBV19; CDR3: CASSMTSGYNEQFF
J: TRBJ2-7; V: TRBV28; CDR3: CASTSRQLTSYEQYF
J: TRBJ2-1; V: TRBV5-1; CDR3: CASRSSGSNNEQFF
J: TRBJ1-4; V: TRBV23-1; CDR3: CARAQEGDEKLFF
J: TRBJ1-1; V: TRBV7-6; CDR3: CASSLSMNTEAFF
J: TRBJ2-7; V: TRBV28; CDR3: CASSSQGPHEQYF
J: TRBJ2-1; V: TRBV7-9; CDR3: CASSLGSSGAYNEQFF
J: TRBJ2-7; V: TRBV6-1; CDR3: CASREGTGGTYEQYF
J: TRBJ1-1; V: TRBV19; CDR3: CASSITGTGNTEAFF
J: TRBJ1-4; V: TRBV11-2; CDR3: CASSYSGTEFTNEKLFF
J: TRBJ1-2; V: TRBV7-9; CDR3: CASSFFRGQDYGYTF
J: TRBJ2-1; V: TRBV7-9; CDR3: CASSFFAPNEQFF
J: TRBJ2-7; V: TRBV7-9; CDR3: CASSLGSAEQYF
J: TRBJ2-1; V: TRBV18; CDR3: CASSPPKGAGENEQFF
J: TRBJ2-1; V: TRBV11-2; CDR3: CASSLSGTNSYNEQFF
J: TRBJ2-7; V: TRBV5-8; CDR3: CALGSQPSVEQYF
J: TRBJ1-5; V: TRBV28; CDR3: CASSFRGRDQPQHF
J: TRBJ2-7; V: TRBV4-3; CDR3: CASSQDWSSGISYEQYF
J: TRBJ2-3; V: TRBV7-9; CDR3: CASSLVRETDTQYF
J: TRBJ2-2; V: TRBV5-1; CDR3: CASSVYLTGGGTGELFF
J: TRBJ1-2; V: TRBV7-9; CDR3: CASSLAQTGDGYGYTF
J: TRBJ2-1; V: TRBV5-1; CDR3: CASSDGGPPLGEQFF
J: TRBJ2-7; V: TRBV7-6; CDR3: CASSMGADSYEQYF
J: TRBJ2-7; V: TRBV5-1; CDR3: CASSPRGGYEQYF
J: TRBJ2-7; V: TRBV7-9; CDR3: CASSLAGEGGEQYF
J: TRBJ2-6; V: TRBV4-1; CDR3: CASSQVVGGANVLTF
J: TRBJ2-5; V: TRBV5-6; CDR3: CASSLEAGGPETQYF
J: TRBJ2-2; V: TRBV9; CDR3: CASSVEGSHTGELFF
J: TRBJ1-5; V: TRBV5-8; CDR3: CASSSPTGGGPQHF
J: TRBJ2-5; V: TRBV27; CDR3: CASSLKTSGRGRETQYF
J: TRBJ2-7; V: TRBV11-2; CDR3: CASSLAETYEQYF